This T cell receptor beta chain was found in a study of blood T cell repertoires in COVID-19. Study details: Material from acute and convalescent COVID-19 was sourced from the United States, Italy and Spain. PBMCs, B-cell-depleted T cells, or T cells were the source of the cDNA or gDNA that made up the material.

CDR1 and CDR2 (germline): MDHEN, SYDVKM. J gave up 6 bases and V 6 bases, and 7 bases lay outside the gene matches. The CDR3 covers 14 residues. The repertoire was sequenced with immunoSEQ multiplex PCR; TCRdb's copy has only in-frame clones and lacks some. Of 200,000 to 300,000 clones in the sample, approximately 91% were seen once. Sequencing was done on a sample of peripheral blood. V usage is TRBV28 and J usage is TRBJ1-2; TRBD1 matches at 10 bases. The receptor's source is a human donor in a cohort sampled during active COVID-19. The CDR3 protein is CASRSGTGVDGYTF. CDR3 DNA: TGTGCCAGCAGGTCCGGGACAGGGGTAGATGGCTACACCTTC.